This T cell receptor beta chain was identified in a study of blood T cell dynamics during melanoma immunotherapy. For the study at large: Standard first-line treatment here was pembrolizumab or nivolumab plus ipilimumab in metastatic melanoma.

Clones were read by immunoSEQ multiplex PCR, and TCRdb kept only the in-frame ones, dropping some. This table has 8,500 to 11,000 clones, more than 85% appearing once. Study results and limitations: It remained unknown if the driving T cell clones were melanoma-specific.

The ends were cut back, 0 bases at V and 6 bases at J, with 9 bases in the middle. The CDR3 extends over 14 amino acids. The germline CDR1 and CDR2 sequences are ENHRY and SYGVKD. Time point indicated: week 3, after first cycle of checkpoint inhibitor. In regard to this clone: Antigen specificity is unknown.

This specimen consisted of blood, obtained from a patient treated with checkpoint blockade. The origin of this receptor is a human donor with melanoma. The V gene is TRBV10-3, the J gene TRBJ1-5; the D is unclear. The CDR3 DNA is TGTGCCATCAGTGAGTCCTCGGGCCCTCAGCCCCAGCATTTT. This gives the protein CAISESSGPQPQHF.